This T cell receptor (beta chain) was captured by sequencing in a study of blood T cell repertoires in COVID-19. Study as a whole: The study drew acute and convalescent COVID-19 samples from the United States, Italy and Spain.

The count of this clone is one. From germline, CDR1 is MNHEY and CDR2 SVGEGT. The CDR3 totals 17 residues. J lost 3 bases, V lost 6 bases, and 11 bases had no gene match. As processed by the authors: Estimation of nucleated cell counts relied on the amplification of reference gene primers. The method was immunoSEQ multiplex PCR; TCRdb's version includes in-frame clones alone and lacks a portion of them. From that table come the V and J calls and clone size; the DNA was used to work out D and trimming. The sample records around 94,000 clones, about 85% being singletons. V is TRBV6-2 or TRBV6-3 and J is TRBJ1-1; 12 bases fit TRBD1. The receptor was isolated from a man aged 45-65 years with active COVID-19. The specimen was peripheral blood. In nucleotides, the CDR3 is TGTGCCAGCAGCCGCGGGACAGGGGGCGGGCTGCACACTGAAGCTTTCTTT. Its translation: CASSRGTGGGLHTEAFF.